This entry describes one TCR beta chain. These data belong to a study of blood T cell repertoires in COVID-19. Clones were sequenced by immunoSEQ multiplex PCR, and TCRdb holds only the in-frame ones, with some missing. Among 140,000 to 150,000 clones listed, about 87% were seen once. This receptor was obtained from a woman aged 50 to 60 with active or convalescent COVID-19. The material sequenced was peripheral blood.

CDR3 amino acids: CASSLGDTQYF. The CDR3 nucleotides are TGTGCCAGCAGTCTAGGAGATACGCAGTATTTT. This chain links TRBV27 with TRBJ2-3; D is uncertain. V was clipped by 5 bases and J by 5 bases, with 5 bases between them. The CDR3 spans 11 residues. In germline, CDR1 is MNHEY, CDR2 SMNVEV (reference sequence).